Listed below are T cell receptor beta chains from one sample, sequenced in a study of early T cells in non-severe SARS-CoV-2 infection. MiXCR was run by TCRdb on the 5' RACE reads, yielding one entry per CDR3 protein. The sample has 70,000 to 90,000 distinct CDR3 sequences, around 16% seen once. The sample comprised whole blood. The receptors come from an adult who was a healthcare worker with PCR-confirmed SARS-CoV-2 infection or an uninfected control (not recorded which). Both conserved end residues are part of each CDR3. The order of the fields is V gene, D gene, clone size, J gene, CDR3 protein, CDR3 DNA. A D gene is named only where the DNA matches it firmly. Clone size, where shown, is once, few, many, or a class for clones that have expanded.

>TRBV4-1|.|few|TRBJ2-7
CASSQDLGSSSYEQYF
TGCGCCAGCAGCCAAGATCTTGGCAGCTCCTCCTACGAGCAGTACTTC
>TRBV7-9|TRBD1|many|TRBJ2-5
CASSPRDRGRKTQYF
TGTGCCAGCAGCCCTAGGGACAGGGGTAGGAAGACCCAGTACTTC
>TRBV3-1|TRBD2|.|TRBJ2-1
CASSPAGLAGGRLMNEQFF
TGTGCCAGCAGCCCCGCCGGACTAGCGGGGGGGCGGTTGATGAATGAGCAGTTCTTC
>TRBV7-2|TRBD1|few|TRBJ2-7
CASSSGQGKDEQYF
TGTGCCAGCAGCTCCGGACAGGGTAAAGACGAGCAGTACTTC
>TRBV9|TRBD2|few|TRBJ2-3
CASSGTSGATGTQYF
TGTGCCAGCAGCGGGACTAGCGGGGCAACCGGTACGCAGTATTTT
>TRBV7-9|.|few|TRBJ2-7
CASSLRGGRDEQYF
TGTGCCAGCAGCTTACGCGGGGGCCGGGACGAGCAGTACTTC
>TRBV13|.|few|TRBJ2-3
CASRGPPGDTQYF
TGTGCCAGCAGAGGGCCACCGGGAGATACGCAGTATTTT
>TRBV19|.|.|TRBJ2-1
CASSIDPRTGQFF
TGTGCCAGTAGTATAGATCCGAGGACGGGGCAGTTCTTC
>TRBV25-1|.|.|TRBJ2-7
CASSESGAYEQYF
TGTGCCAGCAGTGAGAGTGGCGCTTACGAGCAGTACTTC
>TRBV28|.|few|TRBJ2-7
CASTSTRHEQYF
TGTGCCAGCACCTCGACCCGGCACGAGCAGTACTTC
>TRBV7-2|.|many|TRBJ2-7
CASSFRDAPYEQYF
TGTGCCAGCAGCTTCCGGGACGCGCCCTACGAGCAGTACTTC
>TRBV6-2/TRBV6-3|.|few|TRBJ1-5
CASRGPETRGQPQHF
TGTGCCAGCAGGGGACCTGAAACCCGGGGGCAGCCCCAGCATTTT
>TRBV28|.|few|TRBJ2-4
CASSSPLGGLAKNIQYF
TGTGCCAGCAGTTCACCGCTCGGGGGTCTAGCCAAAAACATTCAGTACTTC
>TRBV5-1|TRBD2|few|TRBJ2-5
CASSLFGTRGVETQYF
TGCGCCAGCAGCTTGTTCGGGACTAGGGGCGTAGAGACCCAGTACTTC
>TRBV7-3|TRBD2|few|TRBJ2-3
CASSLQAPGLAGADTQYF
TGTGCCAGCAGCTTGCAAGCCCCAGGACTAGCGGGTGCAGATACGCAGTATTTT
>TRBV28|.|.|TRBJ1-2
CASSPDRFYGYTF
TGTGCCAGCAGCCCCGACAGGTTCTATGGCTACACCTTC
>TRBV6-1|.|.|TRBJ2-5
CASSAVKETQYF
TGTGCCAGCAGTGCAGTGAAAGAGACCCAGTACTTC
>TRBV7-2|.|few|TRBJ2-5
CASSFLARETQYF
TGTGCCAGCAGCTTCCTGGCGCGAGAGACCCAGTACTTC
>TRBV10-2|TRBD2|few|TRBJ2-1
CASRGTSEPYNEQFF
TGCGCCAGCAGAGGAACTAGCGAGCCATACAATGAGCAGTTCTTC
>TRBV2|.|.|TRBJ2-5
CASSWTGTRSGETQYF
TGTGCCAGCAGCTGGACAGGGACTAGATCAGGGGAGACCCAGTACTTC
>TRBV7-9|.|many|TRBJ2-7
CASSLGVNEQYF
TGTGCCAGCAGCTTAGGGGTTAACGAGCAGTACTTC
>TRBV18|TRBD1|few|TRBJ2-4
CASSPPTGKNIQYF
TGTGCCAGCTCACCACCGACAGGGAAAAACATTCAGTACTTC